One and the same sample provided the 32 T cell receptor beta chains below, sequenced in a study of cytotoxic CD8 clonotypes in ibrutinib-treated CLL. Profiling relied on immunoSEQ multiplex PCR, and the TCRdb table lists in-frame clones only, not all of them. The table records under 300,000 clones, around three quarters of them present only once. The starting material was PBMCs, obtained after 24 months of ibrutinib treatment. These receptors were taken from a human donor with chronic lymphocytic leukemia.

The gene calls are TRBV5-6 and TRBJ1-2, with 10 positions matching TRBD1. V dropped 5 bases and J dropped 8; count of bases not matched to a gene: 15. This CDR3 spans 16 amino acids. Germline values: CDR1 SGHDT, CDR2 YYEEEE. CDR3 nucleotides: TGTGCCAGCAGGAAACCGGGCTTGACAGGGGGCAAGGGCTACACCTTC. Translated, it gives CASRKPGLTGGKGYTF.

The rearrangement links TRBV4-3 to TRBJ2-7; no reliable D call. Trimming shortened V by 1 base and J by 6 bases, and 10 bases separated the two germline ends. Germline V lookup: CDR1 LGHNA, CDR2 YSLEER. This CDR3 spans 13 amino acids. CDR3 loop: CASSQGPSSEQYF. For the CDR3, the DNA is TGCGCCAGCAGCCAAGGCCCCTCGAGCGAGCAGTACTTC.

V and J are TRBV9 and TRBJ2-3; TRBD2 agrees at 10 bases. Germline assignment: CDR1 SGDLS and CDR2 YYNGEE. J was trimmed by 7 bases and V by 4 bases; bases with no gene match: 15. The CDR3 runs to 17 residues. CDR3 DNA: TGTGCCAGCAGCTCAGAGGGCTTAGCGGGAGGTGGTAATACGCAGTATTTT. Translated, it gives CASSSEGLAGGGNTQYF.

A few counts support this clone. The chain recombines TRBV15 with TRBJ1-1; D possibly corresponds to TRBD1 (5 bases). V was cut by 0 bases and J by 5 bases, with 13 bases left in between. The CDR3 has 15 residues. The V gene's germline CDR1 is LNHNV and CDR2 YYDKDF (reference sequence). The CDR3 DNA reads TGTGCCACCAGCAGAGATCGAGGGGCGCGAACTGAAGCTTTCTTT. This sequence encodes CATSRDRGARTEAFF.

This clone was detected only a few times. V usage is TRBV9 and J usage is TRBJ1-1; D gene unclear. CDR1 is SGDLS and CDR2 is YYNGEE in the germline V gene. V lost 0 bases and J 1 base, leaving 7 bases between the germline ends. The CDR3 loop spans 14 amino acids. For the CDR3, the DNA is TGTGCCAGCAGCGTAGGCACGGCGAACACTGAAGCTTTCTTT. Its protein is CASSVGTANTEAFF.

This chain joins TRBV11-1 and TRBJ2-7, with 8 bases identical to TRBD1. CDR1 and CDR2 (germline): SGHAT, FQDESV (reference sequence). Germline trimming cut 2 bases from V and 4 bases from J; bases unmatched to any gene: 7. This CDR3 is 15 amino acids long. The DNA for the CDR3 is TGTGCCAGCAGCTTACAGGGGGCGCGGATGTACGAGCAGTACTTC. It translates to CASSLQGARMYEQYF.

This clone appeared a single time. This chain joins TRBV9 and TRBJ2-2; 8 bases map to TRBD1. J was trimmed by 6 bases and V by 0 bases; bases with no gene match: 10. The CDR3 is made up of 17 amino acids. Germline CDR1 is SGDLS and CDR2 is YYNGEE. CDR3: CASSVALDRVGSGELFF. CDR3 nucleotides: TGTGCCAGCAGCGTAGCCCTGGACAGGGTGGGGTCCGGGGAGCTGTTTTTT.

V usage is TRBV7-2 and J usage is TRBJ2-7; D is unclear. This CDR3 comprises 11 residues. Trimming pared 3 bases from V and 12 bases from J, leaving 12 bases between. The germline CDR1 and CDR2 sequences are SGHTA and FQGNSA. The CDR3 region is CASSLGINRYF. The DNA for the CDR3 is TGTGCCAGCAGCTTGGGGATTAATCGGTACTTC.

The chain couples TRBV20-1 to TRBJ1-2, with D possibly matching TRBD1 (5 bases). Trimming removed 4 bases at V and 4 bases at J, with 7 bases between. The germline V gene has CDR1 DFQATT and CDR2 SNEGSKA (reference sequence). This CDR3 is 11 amino acids long. CDR3 DNA sequence: TGCAGTGCTACAGGGTCCTATGGCTACACCTTC. Translated: CSATGSYGYTF.

This rearrangement joins TRBV19 to TRBJ2-1; TRBD2 matches at 11 bases. The CDR3 sequence is 15 residues long. J lost 9 bases, V lost 4 bases, and 8 bases had no gene match. The germline gives CDR1 LNHDA, CDR2 SQIVND (reference sequence). The CDR3: CASSTTSGSGVEQFF. Here the CDR3 DNA reads TGTGCCAGTAGTACTACTAGCGGGAGCGGGGTTGAGCAGTTCTTC.

The V call is TRBV27, the J call TRBJ1-5; the match to TRBD1 covers 9 bases. V was pared by 5 bases and J by 7 bases, with 3 bases of the junction left unmatched. From germline, CDR1 is MNHEY and CDR2 SMNVEV (reference sequence). The CDR3 extends over 13 amino acids. CDR3 amino acids: CASSTGGVQPQHF. The CDR3, as DNA: TGTGCCAGCAGTACAGGGGGCGTGCAGCCCCAGCATTTT.

The chain combines TRBV29-1 with TRBJ1-1, with D possibly matching TRBD1 (6 bases). The CDR3 loop spans 14 amino acids. Germline-derived CDR1 and CDR2 are SQVTM and ANQGSEA. V gave up 4 bases and J gave up 1 base, with 13 bases separating them. The CDR3 region is CSVAPGQPNTEAFF. DNA of the CDR3: TGCAGCGTTGCCCCAGGACAGCCGAACACTGAAGCTTTCTTT.

The chain carries TRBV27 and TRBJ2-5; maybe TRBD1 (7 bases). The V and J ends lost 8 bases and 7 bases respectively, with 17 bases between them. CDR3 length: 13 amino acids. Germline V gene lookup returns CDR1 MNHEY and CDR2 SMNVEV (reference sequence). Here the CDR3 DNA reads TGTGCCAGCCGGTCCTTCCAGGGGGGGACCCAGTACTTC. Amino acids: CASRSFQGGTQYF.

The V and J genes are TRBV27 and TRBJ2-4; D is unresolved. The CDR3 contains 13 residues. Germline-derived CDR1 and CDR2 are MNHEY and SMNVEV (reference sequence). With 4 bases removed from V and 3 bases from J, the gap between germline ends came to 7 bases. The CDR3 DNA is TGTGCCAGCAGTTCAATAGGCAAAAACATTCAGTACTTC. Protein sequence: CASSSIGKNIQYF.

The rearrangement joins TRBV7-2 to TRBJ2-2; D not resolved. V was cut by 3 bases and J by 2 bases, with 4 bases left in between. CDR1 SGHTA and CDR2 FQGNSA come from the germline V gene. This CDR3 spans 13 amino acids. In DNA, the CDR3 is TGTGCCAGCAGCTTCAGCAACACCGGGGAGCTGTTTTTT. It codes for CASSFSNTGELFF.

V gene TRBV7-9 combines with J gene TRBJ1-5; D is perhaps TRBD1 (6 bases). The V gene lost 5 bases and the J gene lost 3 bases, with 11 bases spanning the gap. CDR1 is SEHNR, CDR2 FQNEAQ, per germline (reference sequence). The CDR3 loop spans 14 amino acids. This chain's CDR3 is CASSPDSDNQPQHF. The CDR3 region has the DNA TGTGCCAGCAGCCCGGACAGTGACAATCAGCCCCAGCATTTT.

The rearrangement uses TRBV5-4 and TRBJ2-7; D gene uncertain. The CDR3 is 12 residues long. The germline gives CDR1 SGHNT, CDR2 YYREEE (reference sequence). V dropped 0 bases and J dropped 6 bases, with 7 bases sitting between them. DNA for the CDR3: TGTGCCAGCAGCTTGGACAGTTCCGAGCAGTACTTC. Its translation: CASSLDSSEQYF.

The J gene is TRBJ1-3, the V gene TRBV4-2, with D tentatively TRBD1 (5 bases). There are 16 residues in the CDR3. The germline CDR1 and CDR2 sequences are LGHNA and YNFKEQ. Trimming cost V 2 bases and J 0 bases, with 11 bases left between them. The CDR3: CASSQSAGSSGNTIYF. The CDR3 nucleotides are TGTGCCAGCAGCCAATCGGCAGGGAGCTCTGGAAACACCATATATTTT.

The chain carries TRBV2 and TRBJ2-7, with TRBD1 matching 9 bases. In germline, CDR1 is SNHLY, CDR2 FYNNEI. The CDR3 runs 15 residues. With V trimmed by 7 bases and J by 5 bases, 12 bases remained unmatched. The CDR3 spells CASNLWGQGVNEQYF. DNA of the CDR3: TGTGCCAGCAACTTATGGGGACAGGGTGTCAACGAGCAGTACTTC. Filled out from reference TRBV2 and TRBJ2-7, the complete variable domain reads EPEVTQTPSHQVTQMGQEVILRCVPISNHLYFYWYRQILGQKVEFLVSFYNNEISEKSEIFDDQFSVERPDGSNFTLKIRSTKLEDSAMYFCASNLWGQGVNEQYFGPGTRLTVT.

The CDR3 sequence: CSVSGGQFYEQYF. CDR3 nucleotides: TGCAGCGTGTCGGGAGGGCAATTCTACGAGCAGTACTTC. The chain couples TRBV29-1 to TRBJ2-7; 8 bases align to TRBD2. This CDR3 region has 13 residues. Germline lookup yields CDR1 SQVTM and CDR2 ANQGSEA. Trimming at V came to 6 bases and at J to 3 bases, leaving 7 bases not matched to a gene.

The rearrangement uses TRBV10-1 and TRBJ2-3, with TRBD2 matching over 7 bases. Per the germline V gene, CDR1 is WNHNN and CDR2 is SYGVQD (reference sequence). This CDR3 has 14 residues. Trimming cost V 5 bases and J 2 bases; bases outside gene matches: 4. The CDR3 DNA reads TGCGCCAGCAGTTCTAGCGGCCTCACAGATACGCAGTATTTT. This translates into CASSSSGLTDTQYF.

This chain uses TRBV19 with TRBJ2-3; unclear D gene. The germline V gene has CDR1 LNHDA and CDR2 SQIVND (reference sequence). The CDR3 is 14 residues long. V dropped 8 bases and J dropped 0 bases, with 12 bases sitting between them. The CDR3 bases are TGTGCCAGTCGACCTTTTAGCAGCACAGATACGCAGTATTTT. It codes for CASRPFSSTDTQYF.

The chain has TRBV4-1 and TRBJ2-2, with D hard to call. The germline V gene encodes CDR1 MGHRA and CDR2 YSYEKL. V lost 1 base and J 3 bases, leaving 15 bases between the germline ends. This CDR3 spans 17 amino acids. CDR3: CASSQAGQGPDTGELFF. In nucleotides, the CDR3 is TGCGCCAGCAGCCAAGCCGGTCAAGGTCCCGACACCGGGGAGCTGTTTTTT.

This chain uses TRBV19 with TRBJ2-1, with 11 bases fitting TRBD2. Trimming at V came to 6 bases and at J to 15 bases, leaving 4 bases not matched to a gene. The germline V gene encodes CDR1 LNHDA and CDR2 SQIVND (reference sequence). This CDR3 has 11 amino acids. The DNA for the CDR3 is TGTGCCAGTAGACTAGCGGGAGTACCGTTCTTC. Translating gives CASRLAGVPFF.

This sequence joins TRBV6-5 and TRBJ2-1; 14 nucleotides align to TRBD2. The CDR3 has 15 residues. Germline lookup yields CDR1 MNHEY and CDR2 SVGAGI. The V and J ends lost 10 bases and 8 bases, in that order; junction bases with no gene match: 10. Written as DNA, the CDR3 is TGTGCCATCCGCTCCGGGACTAGCGGGAGCTATGAGCAGTTCTTC. Residues: CAIRSGTSGSYEQFF.

Only a few counts were recorded for this clone. The chain employs TRBV29-1 and TRBJ2-5; D call uncertain. Germline V gene sequence: CDR1 SQVTM, CDR2 ANQGSEA. Trimming took 7 bases from V and 5 from J, leaving 14 bases between them. The CDR3 covers 12 residues. The CDR3 loop reads CSAQQNRETQYF. CDR3 nucleotides: TGCAGCGCGCAACAGAACCGGGAGACCCAGTACTTC.

The genes are TRBV28 and TRBJ2-7, with D unclear. The CDR3 sequence is 16 residues long. Trimming stripped 4 bases from V and 1 base from J, with 17 bases between. Germline V gene lookup returns CDR1 MDHEN and CDR2 SYDVKM. CDR3 sequence: CASSSGAEVLSYEQYF. CDR3 sequence (DNA): TGTGCCAGCAGTTCAGGTGCTGAGGTATTATCCTACGAGCAGTACTTC.

V is TRBV4-3 and J is TRBJ2-7; TRBD2 agrees at 7 bases. V gave up 1 base and J gave up 5 bases; unmatched junction bases: 8. The CDR3 consists of 15 residues. Germline CDR1 is LGHNA and CDR2 is YSLEER. The CDR3 protein is CASSQASGIGNEQYF. CDR3 nucleotides: TGCGCCAGCAGCCAAGCGAGCGGGATTGGAAACGAGCAGTACTTC.

This clone appeared once. V and J are TRBV9 and TRBJ2-3, with TRBD2 as a possible D gene (5 bases). This CDR3 spans 13 amino acids. The V gene lost 3 bases and the J gene lost 3 bases, with 8 bases spanning the gap. Germline lookup yields CDR1 SGDLS and CDR2 YYNGEE. The CDR3 bases are TGTGCCAGCAGCGCGCGAGGGACAGATACGCAGTATTTT. As protein: CASSARGTDTQYF.

V usage is TRBV5-1 and J usage is TRBJ1-1; 8 nucleotides line up with TRBD1. The CDR3 extends over 15 amino acids. The junction had 9 bases not matched to a gene; V was cut back by 4 bases and J by 4 bases. From germline, CDR1 is SGHRS and CDR2 YFSETQ. Written as DNA, the CDR3 is TGCGCCAGCAGCGAAGGACAGGGAGGTGGCACTGAAGCTTTCTTT. Translating gives CASSEGQGGGTEAFF.

The chain employs TRBV7-9 and TRBJ2-2, with 9 bases matching TRBD2. The CDR3 runs to 16 residues. The germline CDR1 and CDR2 sequences are SEHNR and FQNEAQ (reference sequence). J lost 4 bases, V lost 2 bases, and 5 bases had no gene match. The CDR3 reads CASSLLAGAFTGELFF. The CDR3 DNA reads TGTGCCAGCAGCTTATTAGCGGGAGCGTTCACCGGGGAGCTGTTTTTT.

Concerning this clone: A read error may produce the germline difference seen at one junction end. The rearrangement links TRBV10-3 to TRBJ1-3, with TRBD1 identical over 7 bases. Per the germline V gene, CDR1 is ENHRY and CDR2 is SYGVKD. This CDR3 has 17 residues. The chain's CDR3 is CAISESTGPNAGNNIYF. CDR3 coding DNA: TGTGCCATCAGTGAGTCGACAGGGCCCAACGCGGGAAACAACATATATTTT.